This T cell receptor beta chain originates from a study of cytotoxic CD8 clonotypes in ibrutinib-treated CLL. The study's findings and limits: There were differences in sampling times between sustained-remission and progressing patients. Public clonotypes were uncommon and contracted or stayed stable on treatment.

Notes on this clone: Its target is unknown. In the same sample, other DNA sequences code for this CDR3.

In germline, CDR1 is SGHTA, CDR2 FQGNSA. V was pared by 0 bases and J by 3 bases, with 7 bases between. There are 14 residues in the CDR3. This table comes from immunoSEQ multiplex PCR, and its TCRdb copy is limited to in-frame clones, with some not included. The sample records 130,000 to 150,000 clones, over 60% being singletons. Cryopreserved PBMCs supplied roughly 2 micrograms of genomic DNA for TCR beta libraries. The J gene is TRBJ2-3, the V gene TRBV7-2; a weak D match, TRBD2 (6 bases). The specimen comprised PBMCs, sampled after 12 months of ibrutinib treatment. The clonotype originates from a human donor with chronic lymphocytic leukemia. DNA of the CDR3: TGTGCCAGCAGCTTAGCCGGGAGTACAGATACGCAGTATTTT. Its protein is CASSLAGSTDTQYF.